What follows are 18 T cell receptor beta chains derived from one specimen sequenced in a study of shared clonotypes between healthy human individuals. Only in-frame clones appear in the TCRdb table, and some are missing; sequencing was by immunoSEQ multiplex PCR. This repertoire shows over a million clones, 96% found once; its top ten account for approximately 1.1%. The material sequenced was naive CD4+ T cells sorted from blood. The subset was: CD45RA+ positively selected. These receptors were taken from a man younger than 45 in good health.

This chain uses TRBV5-1 with TRBJ2-7; 8 nucleotides agree with TRBD2. V shed 4 bases, J shed 4 bases, and the junction held 13 bases outside the gene matches. Germline CDR1 SGHRS, CDR2 YFSETQ. The CDR3 length is 16 residues. The CDR3 here is CASSPAPSGRLYEQYF. The CDR3 coding sequence is TGCGCCAGCAGCCCGGCACCGAGCGGGAGATTATACGAGCAGTACTTC. Variable domain in full (rest from reference TRBV5-1 and TRBJ2-7): KAGVTQTPRYLIKTRGQQVTLSCSPISGHRSVSWYQQTPGQGLQFLFEYFSETQRNKGNFPGRFSGRQFSNSRSEMNVSTLELGDSALYLCASSPAPSGRLYEQYFGPGTRLTVT.

This clone has just one count. This rearrangement joins TRBV30 to TRBJ2-7, with 9 bases aligning to TRBD1. Losses at the gene ends were 2 bases for V and 3 bases for J; bases not matched to a gene: 8. The CDR3 has 15 amino acids. CDR1 and CDR2 (germline): GTSNPN, SVGIG (reference sequence). The chain's CDR3 is CAWSPLPGQGYEQYF. The CDR3 DNA is TGTGCCTGGAGTCCCTTACCGGGACAGGGCTACGAGCAGTACTTC.

The V call is TRBV7-9, the J call TRBJ1-4; D ambiguous. This CDR3 has 14 residues. Germline V gives CDR1 SEHNR, CDR2 FQNEAQ (reference sequence). V was trimmed by 3 bases and J by 3 bases, leaving 8 bases between them. The DNA for the CDR3 is TGTGCCAGCAGCTTGAAGGATGCTAATGAAAAACTGTTTTTT. This gives the protein CASSLKDANEKLFF.

V and J are TRBV18 and TRBJ1-5; D remains unclear. Germline V gene lookup returns CDR1 KGHSH and CDR2 LQKENI. The CDR3 has 12 residues. V lost 2 bases and J lost 10, with 9 bases in between. The CDR3 loop is CASSPDGSPQHF. The CDR3 DNA sequence: TGTGCCAGCTCACCAGACGGGTCTCCCCAGCATTTT.

J is TRBJ2-1 and V is TRBV11-2; 9 nucleotides align to TRBD2. CDR1 and CDR2 from the germline V gene are SGHAT and FQNNGV. The CDR3 contains 15 residues. Germline trimming cut 6 bases from V and 4 bases from J; bases unmatched to any gene: 7. CDR3 region: CASRSGGRVYNEQFF. As DNA, the CDR3 is TGTGCCAGCAGGAGTGGCGGGAGGGTATACAATGAGCAGTTCTTC.

This clone was picked up one time. The chain recombines TRBV30 with TRBJ1-2; no reliable D call. Germline loops: CDR1 GTSNPN, CDR2 SVGIG (reference sequence). V shed 8 bases and J shed 12 bases, with 25 bases lying between them. The CDR3 is 13 residues long. CDR3 region: CAGGPSRFGRHTF. CDR3 DNA sequence: TGTGCCGGCGGACCTTCGAGGTTCGGGAGGCACACCTTC.

This rearrangement joins TRBV2 to TRBJ1-3; 8 bases are a match to TRBD1. The germline CDR1 and CDR2 sequences are SNHLY and FYNNEI. This CDR3 has 15 amino acids. J lost 1 base, V lost 5 bases, and 4 bases had no gene match. CDR3 residues: CASSTDRGSGNTIYF. Here the CDR3 DNA reads TGTGCCAGCAGTACAGACAGGGGATCTGGAAACACCATATATTTT.

A few counts support this clone. The V call is TRBV7-9, the J call TRBJ2-1; 12 bases fit TRBD2. Germline loops: CDR1 SEHNR, CDR2 FQNEAQ (reference sequence). This CDR3 spans 17 amino acids. V shed 4 bases and J 5 bases; nucleotides not matched to a gene: 9. The CDR3 spells CASSYTGLAGTHNEQFF. The CDR3 DNA reads TGTGCCAGCAGCTACACAGGACTAGCGGGGACTCACAATGAGCAGTTCTTC.

On this clone: Other nucleotide sequences from this sample produce the same CDR3. Here the CDR3 reads CASSVNSNQPQHF. For the CDR3, the DNA is TGTGCCAGCAGCGTAAATAGCAATCAGCCCCAGCATTTT. V and J are TRBV11-2 and TRBJ1-5, with D unresolved. Trimming removed 5 bases at V and 0 bases at J, with 5 bases between. The CDR3 runs 13 residues. The germline gives CDR1 SGHAT, CDR2 FQNNGV.

V is TRBV5-1 and J is TRBJ2-5; tentatively, D is TRBD1 (5 bases). V lost 1 base and J 5 bases, leaving 15 bases between the germline ends. This CDR3 contains 15 residues. Germline CDR1 is SGHRS and CDR2 is YFSETQ. CDR3 sequence: CASSLRVGAVETQYF. The CDR3 DNA is TGCGCCAGCAGCTTGCGGGTAGGGGCGGTGGAGACCCAGTACTTC. Supplemented by reference TRBV5-1 and TRBJ2-5, the full variable domain reads KAGVTQTPRYLIKTRGQQVTLSCSPISGHRSVSWYQQTPGQGLQFLFEYFSETQRNKGNFPGRFSGRQFSNSRSEMNVSTLELGDSALYLCASSLRVGAVETQYFGPGTRLLVL.

Notes on this clone: Within the sample, other DNA sequences also encode this same CDR3. The CDR3 reads CASSGQGASYEQYF. CDR3 sequence (DNA): TGTGCCAGCAGCGGACAGGGCGCTTCTTACGAGCAGTACTTC. The chain combines TRBV2 with TRBJ2-7; 8 nucleotides match TRBD1. The CDR3 totals 14 residues. Germline V gene sequence: CDR1 SNHLY, CDR2 FYNNEI. J lost 4 bases, V lost 6 bases, and 8 bases had no gene match.

The chain joins TRBV6-5 to TRBJ2-7; 10 bases match TRBD2. The germline CDR1 and CDR2 sequences are MNHEY and SVGAGI. This CDR3 has 15 residues. Unmatched junction bases numbered 4, after V lost 2 bases and J lost 3 bases. CDR3 in DNA: TGTGCCAGCAGTTACAGCGGGAGGGCCCTCTACGAGCAGTACTTC. Its protein is CASSYSGRALYEQYF.

The V and J genes are TRBV19 and TRBJ2-1; D uncertain. V was pared by 2 bases and J by 2 bases, with 10 bases between. Looked up from germline, CDR1 is LNHDA and CDR2 is SQIVND (reference sequence). There are 15 residues in the CDR3. The CDR3 reads CASSIPPGAYNEQFF. For the CDR3, the DNA is TGTGCCAGTAGTATACCTCCCGGAGCCTACAATGAGCAGTTCTTC.

The chain is built from TRBV27 and TRBJ2-1; TRBD2 matches 7 bases. The CDR3 has 14 amino acids. Germline V gene sequence: CDR1 MNHEY, CDR2 SMNVEV (reference sequence). V lost 7 bases to trimming and J lost 4 bases; unmatched junction nucleotides: 7. This CDR3 is CASTPGGGYNEQFF. In DNA form, the CDR3 reads TGTGCCAGCACCCCGGGCGGGGGTTACAATGAGCAGTTCTTC.

The V gene is TRBV18, the J gene TRBJ1-1; TRBD1 agrees at 7 bases. Germline CDR1 KGHSH, CDR2 LQKENI. The CDR3 runs 13 residues. V gave up 3 bases and J gave up 7 bases; unmatched junction bases: 5. The CDR3 loop is CASSPGGQFEAFF. DNA for the CDR3: TGTGCCAGCTCACCGGGGGGACAGTTTGAAGCTTTCTTT. The full variable domain, its missing parts supplied by reference TRBV18 and TRBJ1-1, is NAGVMQNPRHLVRRRGQEARLRCSPMKGHSHVYWYRQLPEEGLKFMVYLQKENIIDESGMPKERFSAEFPKEGPSILRIQQVVRGDSAAYFCASSPGGQFEAFFGQGTRLTVV.

Notes on this clone: The identical CDR3 is also encoded by other nucleotide sequences in the sample. This sequence joins TRBV6-1 and TRBJ2-7; a weak D match, TRBD2 (6 bases). Germline loops: CDR1 MNHNS, CDR2 SASEGT. Trimming shortened V by 7 bases and J by 0 bases, and 10 bases separated the two germline ends. The CDR3 is 13 residues long. In DNA, the CDR3 is TGTGCCAGCACAGGAGGGTCCTCCTACGAGCAGTACTTC. This encodes CASTGGSSYEQYF.

The rearrangement joins TRBV7-9 to TRBJ2-7, with 7 bases lining up with TRBD1. The germline V gene has CDR1 SEHNR and CDR2 FQNEAQ (reference sequence). V lost 4 bases to trimming and J lost 0 bases; unmatched junction nucleotides: 3. CDR3 length equals 14 residues. CDR3: CASSSRTGSYEQYF. The CDR3 DNA sequence: TGTGCCAGCAGCTCACGGACAGGCTCCTACGAGCAGTACTTC.

V usage is TRBV18 and J usage is TRBJ1-1; D call uncertain. Trimming pared 3 bases from V and 6 bases from J, leaving 8 bases between. Germline lookup yields CDR1 KGHSH and CDR2 LQKENI. The CDR3 runs 12 residues. CDR3 nucleotides: TGTGCCAGCTCACCTTCCAGGCCTGAAGCTTTCTTT. It is translated as CASSPSRPEAFF. Full variable domain (outside the CDR3, taken from reference TRBV18 and TRBJ1-1): NAGVMQNPRHLVRRRGQEARLRCSPMKGHSHVYWYRQLPEEGLKFMVYLQKENIIDESGMPKERFSAEFPKEGPSILRIQQVVRGDSAAYFCASSPSRPEAFFGQGTRLTVV.